The next 13 T cell receptor beta chains were all read from a single sample in a study of CD8 T cells in Susac syndrome. An amount of RNA that ranged from roughly 0.5 to 1 ug was reverse transcribed with random hexamers. TCRdb ran MiXCR on the immunoSEQ multiplex PCR reads and lists one entry per CDR3 protein. There are about 250,000 distinct CDR3 sequences in the sample; roughly 93% occur only once, and around 0.072% lies in the top ten. Sequencing was carried out using CD4+ T cells from PBMCs. Receptors originate from a human donor with multiple sclerosis.

CDR3 DNA: TGTGCCAGCAGTGGGGGACAGGGTGGCCAGCCCCAGCATTTT. Its translation: CASSGGQGGQPQHF. The V and J genes are TRBV2 and TRBJ1-5; TRBD1 matches at 9 bases. Germline CDR1 is SNHLY and CDR2 is FYNNEI. The CDR3 runs 14 residues. J gave up 7 bases and V 4 bases, and 5 bases lay outside the gene matches.

CDR3: CASSYRGGNQPQHF. The CDR3 DNA is TGTGCCAGCAGTTACCGAGGGGGCAATCAGCCCCAGCATTTT. The V and J genes are TRBV6-5 and TRBJ1-5, with a weak D call TRBD1 (5 bases). CDR1 is MNHEY, CDR2 SVGAGI, per germline. The CDR3 consists of 14 residues. V lost 2 bases and J 2 bases, leaving 7 bases between the germline ends.

This chain uses TRBV19 with TRBJ2-3, with TRBD2 matching over 9 bases. CDR3 length equals 13 residues. CDR1 is LNHDA and CDR2 is SQIVND in the germline V gene (reference sequence). With V trimmed by 9 bases and J by 1 base, 2 bases remained unmatched. The CDR3 protein is CASRTSGTDTQYF. CDR3 in DNA: TGTGCCAGCCGGACTAGCGGCACAGATACGCAGTATTTT.

The V gene is TRBV28, the J gene TRBJ1-1; D may be TRBD1 (5 bases). Germline values: CDR1 MDHEN, CDR2 SYDVKM. V lost 6 bases and J lost 1, with 12 bases in between. This CDR3 region has 14 residues. The CDR3 is CASSAGRWNTEAFF. The CDR3 DNA reads TGTGCCAGCAGCGCGGGACGGTGGAACACTGAAGCTTTCTTT.

The chain is built from TRBV5-1 and TRBJ1-5; D perhaps matches TRBD1 (5 bases). CDR3 size: 13 residues. V dropped 5 bases and J dropped 5 bases, with 11 bases sitting between them. Germline CDR1 SGHRS, CDR2 YFSETQ. The CDR3 DNA reads TGCGCCAGCAGTTGGGGGTCTGATCAGCCCCAGCATTTT. Its translation: CASSWGSDQPQHF.

This chain uses TRBV12-3 or TRBV12-4 with TRBJ1-1; D uncertain. CDR3 length equals 15 residues. V lost 6 bases and J 0 bases, leaving 14 bases between the germline ends. CDR3 DNA: TGTGCCAGCAGCGTTAGGGTGGGAATGAACACTGAAGCTTTCTTT. Its protein is CASSVRVGMNTEAFF.

The chain links TRBV30 to TRBJ1-4; no definite D call. This CDR3 has 14 residues. Germline V gene lookup returns CDR1 GTSNPN and CDR2 SVGIG (reference sequence). Between the trimmed V and J ends, which lost 1 base and 0 bases, there was a span of 6 bases. The CDR3 DNA reads as TGTGCCTGGAGTGCCCCCTCAACTAATGAAAAACTGTTTTTT. Amino acids: CAWSAPSTNEKLFF.

This clonotype has just one count. The chain recombines TRBV12-3 or TRBV12-4 with TRBJ2-5; D ambiguous. Trimming cost V 5 bases and J 5 bases, with 15 bases left between them. The CDR3 covers 14 residues. This CDR3 is CASSPSDIMETQYF. For the CDR3, the DNA is TGTGCCAGCAGTCCTTCTGACATCATGGAGACCCAGTACTTC.

The genes are TRBV7-8 and TRBJ2-3, with D possibly being TRBD1 or TRBD2 (5 bases each). This CDR3 region has 14 residues. Germline CDR1 SGHVS, CDR2 FQNEAQ. Trimming took 5 bases from V and 6 from J, leaving 15 bases between them. The CDR3 loop is CASSPKVGTDTQYF. Here the CDR3 DNA reads TGTGCCAGCAGCCCGAAGGTGGGGACGGATACGCAGTATTTT. Filled out from reference TRBV7-8 and TRBJ2-3, the complete variable domain reads GAGVSQSPRYKVAKRGQDVALRCDPISGHVSLFWYQQALGQGPEFLTYFQNEAQLDKSGLPSDRFFAERPEGSVSTLKIQRTQQEDSAVYLCASSPKVGTDTQYFGPGTRLTVL.

The V call is TRBV19, the J call TRBJ2-4; maybe TRBD1 (5 bases). This CDR3 comprises 14 residues. Trimming cost V 7 bases and J 8 bases, with 18 bases left between them. Germline-derived CDR1 and CDR2 are LNHDA and SQIVND (reference sequence). This CDR3 is CASTQPTVSHIQYF. The CDR3 DNA reads as TGTGCCAGTACCCAACCGACAGTTTCGCACATTCAGTACTTC.

The chain combines TRBV11-2 with TRBJ1-1; D not resolved. Trimming removed 2 bases at V and 4 bases at J, with 8 bases between. CDR3 size: 13 residues. The V gene's germline CDR1 is SGHAT and CDR2 FQNNGV. CDR3 DNA sequence: TGTGCCAGCAGCTTATCGGGCGCCACTGAAGCTTTCTTT. Its translation: CASSLSGATEAFF.

V gene TRBV7-9 combines with J gene TRBJ1-5; D is unresolved. Germline values: CDR1 SEHNR, CDR2 FQNEAQ (reference sequence). Trimming removed 8 bases at V and 0 bases at J, with 5 bases between. CDR3 size: 12 residues. The CDR3 nucleotides read TGTGCCAGCGGGAATAGCAATCAGCCCCAGCATTTT. Translation gives CASGNSNQPQHF.

V and J are TRBV7-2 and TRBJ2-5; D is undetermined. Germline loops: CDR1 SGHTA, CDR2 FQGNSA. The CDR3 covers 11 residues. Deletions cut 5 bases from V and 5 bases from J, with 6 bases between. CDR3 sequence: CASSPHETQYF. The CDR3 DNA follows: TGTGCCAGCAGCCCCCATGAGACCCAGTACTTC.